This T cell receptor (beta chain) derives from a study of T cell repertoires and Cas9 in healthy adults. As for the study in general: CD4 and CD8 compartments: SpCas9-reactive T cells profiled for potency, cytotoxicity, lineage.

Study results and limitations: SpCas9-reactive effector T cells were reportedly restrained in vitro by SpCas9-reactive regulatory T cells. Preexisting effector T cell responses to SpCas9 were described as ubiquitous among healthy humans studied.

Libraries were prepared by immunoSEQ multiplex PCR; TCRdb keeps only in-frame clonotypes and omits some of them. The data hold 500 or so clones, with just under 85% observed a single time. This receptor was obtained from a human donor in good health. Sequencing was done on a sample of SpCas9-reactive CD4+ effector T cells (CD137+, CD154-, CD25-, CD127+) from PBMCs; culture status not recorded.

The CDR3 loop reads CASRRLGGRSNTEAFF. CDR3 bases: TGTGCCAGCAGGCGTCTGGGGGGGCGGTCGAACACTGAAGCTTTCTTT. V is TRBV7-9 and J is TRBJ1-1; D perhaps matches TRBD1 (6 bases). V shed 6 bases and J shed 1 base, with 18 bases lying between them. CDR1 is SEHNR and CDR2 is FQNEAQ in the germline V gene (reference sequence). The CDR3 extends over 16 amino acids.